The clone carrying this T cell receptor (beta chain) has a handful of counts. What it recognizes is unknown. Reverse transcription of all isolated RNA meant that expressed TCRB transcripts were sequenced. Produced via immunoSEQ multiplex PCR; TCRdb's table is partial and in-frame only. The sample has 350,000 to 450,000 clones; over 10% are singletons. This sample was taken from a study of beta chain features in type 1 diabetes. Study-wide results and limits: Over-representation of high TCR-expressing cells was a possible consequence of cDNA sequencing. The study found moderately but significantly shorter TCRB CDR3s in all four CD4+ subsets of Type 1 diabetes patients. HLA effects on TCRB rearrangement stayed unresolved here.

Populations obtained by sorting all exceeded 95% purity. Sequenced input: naive CD4+ T cells from blood. The TCR originated in a woman between 18 and 29 years old with type 1 diabetes.

CDR3 DNA: TGTGCCAGCAGCTTAGGAGGCCCTTCCACAGATACGCAGTATTTT. It is translated as CASSLGGPSTDTQYF. The chain combines TRBV7-2 with TRBJ2-3; D ambiguous. V was shortened by 1 base and J by 2 bases, with 10 bases between the two germline ends. Per the germline V gene, CDR1 is SGHTA and CDR2 is FQGNSA. The CDR3 has 15 amino acids.